This T cell receptor beta chain was found in a study of cytomegalovirus exposure and HLA in healthy donors. This table comes from immunoSEQ multiplex PCR, and its TCRdb copy is limited to in-frame clones, with some not included. The table shows about 250,000 clones, with approximately 87% occurring only once. The CDR3 consists of 14 residues. CDR1 and CDR2 (germline): SGHDN, FVKESK. V was cut by 2 bases and J by 6 bases, with 12 bases left in between. This clonotype originated in a man younger than 35 in good health and CMV-seronegative. The V and J genes are TRBV14 and TRBJ2-3; D is unclear. The sequenced material came from PBMCs. The CDR3 DNA reads as TGTGCCAGCAGCCAACTCGGTAATCTGGATACGCAGTATTTT. As protein: CASSQLGNLDTQYF.